These 24 T cell receptor beta chains were all obtained from the same sample, sequenced in a study of blood T cell repertoires in COVID-19. Using immunoSEQ multiplex PCR, the repertoire was profiled, and TCRdb retains in-frame clones only, with some absent. The table lists about 42,000 clones, 80% to 90% of them singletons. Input material: peripheral blood. These receptor sequences come from a human donor in a cohort sampled during active COVID-19.

The chain recombines TRBV12-5 with TRBJ2-1; no firm D call. Trimming took 0 bases from V and 1 from J, leaving 16 bases between them. Germline lookup yields CDR1 LGHNT and CDR2 FRNRAP. The length of the CDR3 is 18 residues. The CDR3 coding sequence is TGTGCTAGTGGTTTGGTACTGTCTAGTGTATATTCCTACAATGAGCAGTTCTTC. It specifies CASGLVLSSVYSYNEQFF.

J is TRBJ2-3 and V is TRBV5-1; TRBD2 matches at 14 bases. There are 18 residues in the CDR3. Germline values: CDR1 SGHRS, CDR2 YFSETQ. V lost 0 bases, J lost 0 bases, and 3 bases stayed unmatched. The CDR3, as DNA: TGCGCCAGCAGCTTGGGACTAGCGGGAGGGCCTAGCACAGATACGCAGTATTTT. Translation: CASSLGLAGGPSTDTQYF.

The V gene is TRBV30, the J gene TRBJ1-2; 7 bases map to TRBD1. V lost 4 bases, J lost 3 bases, and 5 bases stayed unmatched. CDR1 is GTSNPN, CDR2 SVGIG, per germline (reference sequence). The CDR3 has 13 residues. CDR3 amino acids: CAWKEGAYYGYTF. CDR3 nucleotides: TGTGCCTGGAAAGAGGGGGCCTACTATGGCTACACCTTC. Using reference TRBV30 and TRBJ1-2 for the parts outside the CDR3, the full variable domain is SQTIHQWPATLVQPVGSPLSLECTVEGTSNPNLYWYRQAAGRGLQLLFYSVGIGQISSEVPQNLSASRPQDRQFILSSKKLLLSDSGFYLCAWKEGAYYGYTFGSGTRLTVV.

The CDR3 region is CASSQERGQISTEAFF. CDR3 DNA sequence: TGTGCCAGCAGCCAAGAAAGGGGACAGATTTCCACTGAAGCTTTCTTT. The chain recombines TRBV4-2 with TRBJ1-1; 7 nucleotides match TRBD1. Looked up from germline, CDR1 is LGHNA and CDR2 is YNFKEQ. This CDR3 spans 16 amino acids. The junction had 8 bases not matched to a gene; V was cut back by 0 bases and J by 4 bases.

In its sample, this clone was seen once. The rearrangement uses TRBV7-9 and TRBJ2-3; the D gene is possibly TRBD1 (5 bases). CDR1 is SEHNR and CDR2 is FQNEAQ in the germline V gene (reference sequence). Trimming stripped 3 bases from V and 0 bases from J, with 10 bases between. The CDR3 consists of 15 residues. DNA for the CDR3: TGTGCCAGCAGCTTGGACACGACTAGCACAGATACGCAGTATTTT. Translation: CASSLDTTSTDTQYF. Together with reference TRBV7-9 and TRBJ2-3, the CDR3 gives the full variable domain: DTGVSQNPRHKITKRGQNVTFRCDPISEHNRLYWYRQTLGQGPEFLTYFQNEAQLEKSRLLSDRFSAERPKGSFSTLEIQRTEQGDSAMYLCASSLDTTSTDTQYFGPGTRLTVL.

V and J are TRBV6-4 and TRBJ2-3; a possible D gene is TRBD2 (6 bases). V was clipped by 5 bases and J by 4 bases, with 16 bases between them. Germline V gene data show CDR1 as MRHNA and CDR2 as SNTAGT. The CDR3 is 15 residues long. In DNA, the CDR3 is TGTGCCAGCAGTCCCCGGGCTAGCGAAGCAGATACGCAGTATTTT. Its protein product is CASSPRASEADTQYF.

The rearrangement uses TRBV4-2 and TRBJ2-1, with 8 nucleotides matching TRBD2. The CDR3 is made up of 17 amino acids. V shed 3 bases and J 10 bases; nucleotides not matched to a gene: 17. The germline V gene has CDR1 LGHNA and CDR2 YNFKEQ. CDR3 in amino acids: CASSQENIGTRSGEQFF. The CDR3 DNA sequence: TGTGCCAGCAGCCAGGAAAATATCGGGACTAGGTCAGGCGAGCAGTTCTTC.

CDR3 sequence reads: CASSLAGPGHQPQHF. The CDR3 DNA follows: TGTGCCAGCAGCTTAGCGGGGCCAGGCCATCAGCCCCAGCATTTT. This chain uses TRBV7-9 with TRBJ1-5, with D possibly TRBD1 on 5 matching bases. Per germline, CDR1 SEHNR and CDR2 FQNEAQ (reference sequence). Trimming took 0 bases from V and 5 from J, leaving 11 bases between them. The CDR3 is 15 amino acids.

The gene calls are TRBV7-2 and TRBJ1-1; unclear D gene. The V gene's germline CDR1 is SGHTA and CDR2 FQGNSA. The CDR3 consists of 14 residues. The V end was cut by 5 bases, the J end by 1 base, with 11 bases between. CDR3 DNA sequence: TGTGCCAGCAGCACCGGCGGCGGGAACACTGAAGCTTTCTTT. Translation gives CASSTGGGNTEAFF.

The chain recombines TRBV15 with TRBJ1-3; no clear D gene. CDR1 and CDR2 from the germline V gene are LNHNV and YYDKDF (reference sequence). The CDR3 loop spans 13 amino acids. The ends were cut back, 0 bases at V and 4 bases at J, with 4 bases in the middle. The CDR3 DNA is TGTGCCACCAGCAGAGATATCGGAAACACCATATATTTT. Protein product: CATSRDIGNTIYF.

The chain carries TRBV19 and TRBJ2-7, with 8 nucleotides matching TRBD2. The V segment lost 6 bases and the J segment 6 bases; nucleotides outside the gene matches: 10. The germline gives CDR1 LNHDA, CDR2 SQIVND (reference sequence). This CDR3 has 14 residues. CDR3 protein: CASSPGGTSREQYF. CDR3 DNA sequence: TGTGCCAGTAGCCCGGGAGGGACCTCACGCGAGCAGTACTTC.

J is TRBJ1-5 and V is TRBV6-5; 8 positions match TRBD1. Germline V CDR1 and CDR2: MNHEY, SVGAGI. The length of the CDR3 is 14 residues. J gave up 4 bases and V 6 bases, and 5 bases lay outside the gene matches. CDR3 protein: CASRAGQENQPQHF. DNA for the CDR3: TGTGCCAGCAGGGCGGGACAGGAAAATCAGCCCCAGCATTTT.

J is TRBJ2-5 and V is TRBV19; 8 nucleotides match TRBD1. Germline V gives CDR1 LNHDA, CDR2 SQIVND (reference sequence). The CDR3 length is 15 residues. With V trimmed by 5 bases and J by 3 bases, 8 bases remained unmatched. The CDR3 DNA reads TGTGCCAGTAGTGTCAGACAGGGGAATGAAGAGACCCAGTACTTC. This translates into CASSVRQGNEETQYF.

V is TRBV7-8 and J is TRBJ2-7; TRBD1 aligns across 7 bases. The CDR3 is 14 amino acids. With 2 bases clipped from V and 6 bases from J, the junction kept 7 bases outside the gene matches. Per germline, CDR1 SGHVS and CDR2 FQNEAQ. The CDR3 spells CASSLPGQKSEQYF. The DNA of the CDR3 is TGTGCCAGCAGCTTACCGGGACAGAAGTCCGAGCAGTACTTC.

V gene TRBV5-6 combines with J gene TRBJ2-1, with 7 bases aligning to TRBD1. The germline V gene has CDR1 SGHDT and CDR2 YYEEEE. The CDR3 runs to 14 residues. V shed 3 bases, J shed 10 bases, and the junction held 10 bases outside the gene matches. CDR3 DNA: TGTGCCAGCAGCTGGGGACAGCCGAGGCGGGAGCAGTTCTTC. Amino acids: CASSWGQPRREQFF.

The chain employs TRBV6-5 and TRBJ2-7, with 7 bases that match TRBD1. Germline V gene data show CDR1 as MNHEY and CDR2 as SVGAGI. The CDR3 totals 14 residues. V gave up 8 bases and J gave up 4 bases; unmatched junction bases: 11. The CDR3 loop is CASAVPRGLYEQYF. CDR3 in DNA: TGTGCCAGCGCGGTCCCCAGGGGGTTATACGAGCAGTACTTC.

The V call is TRBV4-2, the J call TRBJ2-7; 8 positions agree with TRBD2. The V and J ends lost 1 base and 4 bases, in that order; junction bases with no gene match: 9. The CDR3 runs to 16 residues. Germline values: CDR1 LGHNA, CDR2 YNFKEQ. The CDR3 nucleotides read TGTGCCAGCAGCCAAGTAGTGGGTACTAGCGGATACGAGCAGTACTTC. Amino acid sequence: CASSQVVGTSGYEQYF.

The rearrangement links TRBV5-4 to TRBJ1-1; D unresolved. The CDR3 runs 12 residues. The germline gives CDR1 SGHNT, CDR2 YYREEE (reference sequence). V lost 7 bases to trimming and J lost 1 base, with 8 bases between them. CDR3 sequence reads: CASRGTNTEAFF. The CDR3, as DNA: TGTGCCAGCCGAGGAACGAACACTGAAGCTTTCTTT. The full variable domain, completed using reference TRBV5-4 and TRBJ1-1, is ETGVTQSPTHLIKTRGQQVTLRCSSQSGHNTVSWYQQALGQGPQFIFQYYREEENGRGNFPPRFSGLQFPNYSSELNVNALELDDSALYLCASRGTNTEAFFGQGTRLTVV.

This clone occurred a few times. The rearrangement links TRBV6-2 or TRBV6-3 to TRBJ2-5; a possible D gene is TRBD1 (5 bases). Trimming took 3 bases from V and 5 from J, leaving 10 bases between them. Germline lookup yields CDR1 MNHEY and CDR2 SVGEGT. The CDR3 is 13 amino acids. The CDR3 is CASSYQGRETQYF. CDR3 in DNA: TGTGCCAGCAGTTATCAGGGAAGGGAGACCCAGTACTTC.

The V call is TRBV3-1 (or the pseudogene TRBV3-2), the J call TRBJ2-7, with a tentative D call TRBD2 (6 bases). Trimming pared 0 bases from V and 9 bases from J, leaving 18 bases between. This CDR3 is 15 amino acids long. Germline V gene sequence: CDR1 LGHDT, CDR2 YNNKEL (reference sequence). The CDR3 sequence is CASSQEPNGAGGQYF. CDR3 coding DNA: TGTGCCAGCAGCCAAGAGCCTAACGGGGCCGGGGGGCAGTACTTC.

The CDR3 here is CASSLASGLGGVYEQYF. In DNA form, the CDR3 reads TGTGCCAGCAGCTTAGCTTCCGGACTCGGAGGGGTCTACGAGCAGTACTTC. The chain uses TRBV7-2 and TRBJ2-7, with D possibly being TRBD2 (6 bases). The CDR3 is made up of 17 amino acids. Germline V gene data show CDR1 as SGHTA and CDR2 as FQGNSA. The ends were cut back, 0 bases at V and 3 bases at J, with 18 bases in the middle.

The J gene is TRBJ2-1, the V gene TRBV11-2; possible D gene TRBD1, 6 bases. The germline gives CDR1 SGHAT, CDR2 FQNNGV. The CDR3 totals 15 residues. Trimming shortened V by 4 bases and J by 4 bases, and 14 bases separated the two germline ends. The CDR3 spells CASSSGDRQYNEQFF. The CDR3 nucleotides are TGTGCCAGCAGCTCAGGGGACCGCCAATACAATGAGCAGTTCTTC.

This sequence joins TRBV5-8 and TRBJ2-7; 7 bases fit TRBD2. The CDR3 length is 14 residues. Looked up from germline, CDR1 is SGHTS and CDR2 is YDEGEE. Unmatched junction bases numbered 7, after V lost 7 bases and J lost 0 bases. The CDR3 sequence: CASGGGGSSYEQYF. For the CDR3, the DNA is TGTGCCAGCGGGGGGGGAGGGAGCTCCTACGAGCAGTACTTC.

The chain employs TRBV3-1 (or the pseudogene TRBV3-2) and TRBJ2-3; tentative D call: TRBD2 (5 bases). Germline V gene lookup returns CDR1 LGHDT and CDR2 YNNKEL (reference sequence). V lost 0 bases and J lost 1, with 14 bases in between. The CDR3 extends over 17 amino acids. Written as DNA, the CDR3 is TGTGCCAGCAGCCAAGATGGTCGTCTAGCTGGCACAGATACGCAGTATTTT. Residues: CASSQDGRLAGTDTQYF.